The rows below give T cell receptor beta chains drawn from one sample of a study of T cell responses to AZD1222 COVID-19 vaccine. Sequencing was performed with immunoSEQ multiplex PCR; in TCRdb, only in-frame clones are kept and a portion is missing. In the table there are around 95,000 clones, roughly 90% of which are singletons. Sequencing used peripheral blood, obtained on day 0 of AZD1222 vaccination. The receptors were sampled from an adult in good health. Each CDR3 is given with its conserved first and last residue. The D gene is left open where the match is weak. Clone size is stated in some rows and not others, as once, few, many or a class when expanded.

clone_size	v_call	d_call	j_call	cdr3_nt	cdr3_aa
once	TRBV4-1	NA	TRBJ1-3	TGCGCCAGCAGCCCCCTCTCGGGCTTTTTGAGCTCTGGAAACACCATATATTTT	CASSPLSGFLSSGNTIYF
NA	TRBV4-1	NA	TRBJ1-3	TGCGCCAGCAGCCAAGGTACCACTCAAACTGGAAACACCATATATTTT	CASSQGTTQTGNTIYF
NA	TRBV30	NA	TRBJ1-2	TGTGCCTGGAGTCAGGAGGCAGGGGCGGAGGGCTACACCTTC	CAWSQEAGAEGYTF
NA	TRBV3-1/TRBV3-2	NA	TRBJ1-1	TGTGCCAGCAGCCTAGGGCGGGTTCGCGGGGCTGAAGCTTTCTTT	CASSLGRVRGAEAFF
NA	TRBV5-5	TRBD1	TRBJ2-7	TGTGCCAGCAGCGCCTGGGGACAGGGCGGGGAGGACGAGCAGTACTTC	CASSAWGQGGEDEQYF
NA	TRBV5-1	TRBD1	TRBJ2-1	TGCGCCAGCAGCGTGACAGGGGGAACAAACAATGAGCAGTTCTTC	CASSVTGGTNNEQFF
NA	TRBV12-3/TRBV12-4	NA	TRBJ1-5	TGTGCCAGCAGTGTCAATAGCAATCAGCCCCAGCATTTT	CASSVNSNQPQHF
NA	TRBV5-4	TRBD1	TRBJ1-5	TGTGCCAGCAGCGGCGGACAGGGGGCAGGTAGCAATCAGCCCCAGCATTTT	CASSGGQGAGSNQPQHF
NA	TRBV6-5	TRBD2	TRBJ2-5	TGTGCCAGCAATCCAGCGGGAGGGCCAGGGGAGACCCAGTACTTC	CASNPAGGPGETQYF
NA	TRBV7-2	TRBD2	TRBJ2-3	TGTGCCAGCAGCAGGATGAGCGGGGGGAACACAGATACGCAGTATTTT	CASSRMSGGNTDTQYF
NA	TRBV27	NA	TRBJ1-2	TGTGCCAGCAGTTCCTTAACCGGGACATCCGCCTATGGCTACACCTTC	CASSSLTGTSAYGYTF
NA	TRBV14	NA	TRBJ1-2	TGTGCCAGCAGCCAAGAGGCTCGACCTAAATATGGCTACACCTTC	CASSQEARPKYGYTF
NA	TRBV29-1	TRBD1	TRBJ2-1	TGCAGCGAAAGGACAGGGGGCAGTTACAATGAGCAGTTCTTC	CSERTGGSYNEQFF
NA	TRBV11-2	NA	TRBJ1-4	TGTGCCAGCAGCTTATTTAATGAAAAACTGTTTTTT	CASSLFNEKLFF
NA	TRBV5-1	NA	TRBJ2-2	TGCGCCAGCAGCTTGGACGTGGCGGCGAACACCGGGGAGCTGTTTTTT	CASSLDVAANTGELFF
NA	TRBV21-1	NA	TRBJ1-5	TGTGCCAGCAGCATACGGGGCGACAGGAGCAATCAGCCCCAGCATTTT	CASSIRGDRSNQPQHF
NA	TRBV4-1	TRBD2	TRBJ2-3	TGCGCCAGCAGCCCCGGGACTAGCGGGAGTCGGTTCACAGATACGCAGTATTTT	CASSPGTSGSRFTDTQYF
NA	TRBV10-3	TRBD1	TRBJ1-1	TGTGCCACCAAACAACAGGGGGAGAAAACTGAAGCTTTCTTT	CATKQQGEKTEAFF
NA	TRBV5-1	TRBD1	TRBJ2-4	TGCGCCAGCACATCGGGGACAGGGGGCGTGAGGAACATTCAGTACTTC	CASTSGTGGVRNIQYF
NA	TRBV27	NA	TRBJ1-6	TGTGCCAGCGGAGTTGGAGGGAATTCACCCCTCCACTTT	CASGVGGNSPLHF
NA	TRBV11-2	TRBD2	TRBJ2-1	TGTGCCAGCAGCTTATTAGGACCCGGACTAGCGGGAGGGGAGCAGTTCTTC	CASSLLGPGLAGGEQFF
NA	TRBV5-4	NA	TRBJ2-3	TGTGCCAGCAGCCGGGGACCCACAGATACGCAGTATTTT	CASSRGPTDTQYF
NA	TRBV24-1	NA	TRBJ2-5	TGTGCCACCAGTGATTCAGGGTTGGAGACCCAGTACTTC	CATSDSGLETQYF
NA	TRBV9	NA	TRBJ2-2	TGTGCCAGCAGCGCCTTTACGAACACCGGGGAGCTGTTTTTT	CASSAFTNTGELFF
NA	TRBV24-1	TRBD1	TRBJ2-3	TGTGCCACTGGGACAGGGGCGTCAGATACGCAGTATTTT	CATGTGASDTQYF
few	TRBV19	NA	TRBJ2-7	TGTGCCAGTAGTACCCTCGATGGGGGAGATCACCACGAGCAGTACTTC	CASSTLDGGDHHEQYF
NA	TRBV9	NA	TRBJ1-5	TGTGCCAGCAGCGTAGCGGGGGACCCCAATCAGCCCCAGCATTTT	CASSVAGDPNQPQHF
NA	TRBV6-5	TRBD2	TRBJ2-5	TGTGCCAGCAGTTACCTAGCGGGAGGTCAAGAGACCCAGTACTTC	CASSYLAGGQETQYF
NA	TRBV5-1	NA	TRBJ2-2	TGCGCCAGCAGCTTGGAGGGGGAAACCGGGGAGCTGTTTTTT	CASSLEGETGELFF
NA	TRBV24-1	TRBD2	TRBJ2-1	TGTGCCACCACCACGGGACTAGCGGGAGCGAATGAGCAGTTCTTC	CATTTGLAGANEQFF
NA	TRBV21-1	NA	TRBJ1-4	TGTGCCAGCAAGGAAAAACTGTTTTTT	CASKEKLFF
NA	TRBV3-1/TRBV3-2	TRBD1	TRBJ1-1	TGTGCCAGCAGCCACTCCCTCAGCCGGGACAGGGGAACTGAAGCTTTCTTT	CASSHSLSRDRGTEAFF
NA	TRBV6-5	NA	TRBJ1-1	TGTGCCAGCAGTTACGGGGGTGAGAGCACTGAAGCTTTCTTT	CASSYGGESTEAFF
NA	TRBV6-5	NA	TRBJ2-7	TGTGCCAGCAATTCTAATAGGGACACCCCGAGCAGGTACTTC	CASNSNRDTPSRYF
NA	TRBV19	NA	TRBJ2-2	TGTGCCAGTAGTATTGACGGAAGGGATAGGAACACCGGGGAGCTGTTTTTT	CASSIDGRDRNTGELFF
once	TRBV29-1	NA	TRBJ2-7	TGCAGCGTTATCTCCCACGGGCCGCCGCGAGAGCAGTACTTC	CSVISHGPPREQYF
NA	TRBV6-2/TRBV6-3	TRBD2	TRBJ2-7	TGTGCCAGCAGTTACTCGAGCGGGGGACTAGCGGGAGAGCTTCAAACCTACGAGCAGTACTTC	CASSYSSGGLAGELQTYEQYF
NA	TRBV27	NA	TRBJ1-4	TGTGCCAGCAGTCTTTCCGGGGACATAATCATTGAAAAACTGTTTTTT	CASSLSGDIIIEKLFF
NA	TRBV28	TRBD1	TRBJ1-1	TGTGCCAGCGGGACAGGGTCCACTGAAGCTTTCTTT	CASGTGSTEAFF
NA	TRBV6-4	TRBD2	TRBJ2-3	TGTGCCAGCAGCCTCCTAGCGGGAGCAACAGATACGCAGTATTTT	CASSLLAGATDTQYF
NA	TRBV10-1	NA	TRBJ2-7	TGCGCCAGCAGTTCGACGCAGGAGCAGTACTTC	CASSSTQEQYF
NA	TRBV5-5	NA	TRBJ2-2	TGTGCCAGCAGCTTGATAGGAGGGAACACCGGGGAGCTGTTTTTT	CASSLIGGNTGELFF